A single TCR beta chain is shown here with its context. Clones were sequenced by immunoSEQ multiplex PCR, and TCRdb holds only the in-frame ones, with some missing. The table records under 450,000 clones, around nine tenths of them present only once. The data belong to a study of control samples from healthy donors and cancer patients. CDR3 length: 17 residues. The junction had 10 bases not matched to a gene; V was cut back by 5 bases and J by 2 bases. Germline values: CDR1 MNHNY, CDR2 SVGAGI (reference sequence). The chain is built from TRBV6-6 and TRBJ1-5, with TRBD1 matching over 9 bases. Sequencing was performed on PBMCs. This TCR was recovered from a man aged 35 to 55 with head and neck cancer. For the CDR3, the DNA is TGTGCCAGCAGTCCACACTCGGGACAGGGAGGCAATCAGCCCCAGCATTTT. This codes for CASSPHSGQGGNQPQHF.